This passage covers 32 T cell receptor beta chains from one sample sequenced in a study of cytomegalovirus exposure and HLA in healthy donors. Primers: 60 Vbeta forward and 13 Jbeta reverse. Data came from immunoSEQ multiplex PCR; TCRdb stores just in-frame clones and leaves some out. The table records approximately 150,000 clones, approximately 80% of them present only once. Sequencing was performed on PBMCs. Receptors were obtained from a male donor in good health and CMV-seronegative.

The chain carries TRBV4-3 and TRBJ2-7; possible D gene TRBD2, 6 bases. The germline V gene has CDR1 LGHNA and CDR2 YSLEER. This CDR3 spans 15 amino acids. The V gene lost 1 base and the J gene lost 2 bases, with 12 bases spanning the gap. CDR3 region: CASSQGRGFPYEQYF. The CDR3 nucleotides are TGCGCCAGCAGCCAAGGTCGGGGGTTCCCCTACGAGCAGTACTTC.

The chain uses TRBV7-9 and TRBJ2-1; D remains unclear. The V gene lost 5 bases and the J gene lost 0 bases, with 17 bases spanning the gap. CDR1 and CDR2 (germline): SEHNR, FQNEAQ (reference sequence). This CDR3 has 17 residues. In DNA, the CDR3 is TGTGCCAGCAGCCCAGAGACCGCCCGGAGCTCCTACAATGAGCAGTTCTTC. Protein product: CASSPETARSSYNEQFF. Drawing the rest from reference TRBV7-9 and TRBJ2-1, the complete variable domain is DTGVSQNPRHKITKRGQNVTFRCDPISEHNRLYWYRQTLGQGPEFLTYFQNEAQLEKSRLLSDRFSAERPKGSFSTLEIQRTEQGDSAMYLCASSPETARSSYNEQFFGPGTRLTVL.

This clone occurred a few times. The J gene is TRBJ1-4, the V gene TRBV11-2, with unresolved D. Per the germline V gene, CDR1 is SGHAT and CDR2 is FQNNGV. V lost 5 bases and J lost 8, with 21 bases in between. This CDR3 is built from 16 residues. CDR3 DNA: TGTGCCAGCAGCCTAATCGGCGGGTTAAGGCCCGAAAAACTGTTTTTT. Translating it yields CASSLIGGLRPEKLFF.

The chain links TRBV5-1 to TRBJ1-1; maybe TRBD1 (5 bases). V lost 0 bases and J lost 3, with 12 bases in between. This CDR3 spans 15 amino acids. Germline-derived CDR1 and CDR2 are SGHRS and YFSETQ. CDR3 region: CASSLVLGGDTEAFF. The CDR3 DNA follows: TGCGCCAGCAGCTTGGTCCTTGGAGGGGACACTGAAGCTTTCTTT.

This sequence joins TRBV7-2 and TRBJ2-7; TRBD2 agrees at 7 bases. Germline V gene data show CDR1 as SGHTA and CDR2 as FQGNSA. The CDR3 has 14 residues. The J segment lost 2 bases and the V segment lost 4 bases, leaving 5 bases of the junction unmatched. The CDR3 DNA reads TGTGCCAGCAGCTGGGGGGGGATCCCCTACGAGCAGTACTTC. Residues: CASSWGGIPYEQYF.

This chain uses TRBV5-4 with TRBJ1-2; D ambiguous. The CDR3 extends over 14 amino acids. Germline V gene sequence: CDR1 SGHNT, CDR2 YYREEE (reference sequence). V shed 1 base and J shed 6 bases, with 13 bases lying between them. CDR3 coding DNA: TGTGCCAGCAGCTTGAATTCCGGCGGAGATGGCTACACCTTC. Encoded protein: CASSLNSGGDGYTF.

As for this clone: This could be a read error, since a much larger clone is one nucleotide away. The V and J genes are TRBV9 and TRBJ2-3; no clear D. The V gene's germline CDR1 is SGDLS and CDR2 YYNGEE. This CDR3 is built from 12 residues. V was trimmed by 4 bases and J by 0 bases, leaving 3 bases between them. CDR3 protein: CASSPSTDTQYF. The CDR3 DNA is TGTGCCAGCAGCCCGAGCACAGATACGCAGTATTTT.

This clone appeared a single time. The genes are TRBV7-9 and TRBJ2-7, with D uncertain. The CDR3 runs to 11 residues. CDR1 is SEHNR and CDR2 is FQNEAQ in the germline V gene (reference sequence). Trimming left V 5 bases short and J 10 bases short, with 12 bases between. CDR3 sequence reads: CASSPGRLQYF. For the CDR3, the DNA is TGTGCCAGCAGCCCAGGTAGGCTCCAGTACTTC.

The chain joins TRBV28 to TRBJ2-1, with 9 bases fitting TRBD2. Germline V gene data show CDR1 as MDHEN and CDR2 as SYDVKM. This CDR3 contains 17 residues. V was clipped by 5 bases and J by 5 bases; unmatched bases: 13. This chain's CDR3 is CASSPIAGEGYNNEQFF. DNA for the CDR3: TGTGCCAGCAGTCCCATAGCGGGAGAAGGCTACAACAATGAGCAGTTCTTC.

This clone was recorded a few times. This CDR3 is CASRGQTYEQYF. CDR3 bases: TGTGCCAGCAGAGGACAAACCTACGAGCAGTACTTC. The chain combines TRBV15 with TRBJ2-5, with D possibly TRBD1 on 5 matching bases. The J call is uncertain, as TRBJ2-7 better fits the DNA end. CDR3 length: 12 amino acids. Germline CDR1 and CDR2: LNHNV and YYDKDF (reference sequence).

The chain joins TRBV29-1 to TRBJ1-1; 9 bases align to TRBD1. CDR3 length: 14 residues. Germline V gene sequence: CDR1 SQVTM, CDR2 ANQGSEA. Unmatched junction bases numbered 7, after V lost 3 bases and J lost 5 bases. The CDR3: CSVETGTGWTEAFF. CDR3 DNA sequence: TGCAGCGTTGAGACCGGGACAGGGTGGACTGAAGCTTTCTTT.

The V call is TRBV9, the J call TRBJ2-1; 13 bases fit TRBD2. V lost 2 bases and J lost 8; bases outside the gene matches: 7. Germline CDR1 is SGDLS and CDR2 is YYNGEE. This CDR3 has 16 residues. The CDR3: CASSVGTSGIVDEQFF. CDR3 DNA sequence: TGTGCCAGCAGCGTGGGGACTAGCGGGATTGTGGATGAGCAGTTCTTC.

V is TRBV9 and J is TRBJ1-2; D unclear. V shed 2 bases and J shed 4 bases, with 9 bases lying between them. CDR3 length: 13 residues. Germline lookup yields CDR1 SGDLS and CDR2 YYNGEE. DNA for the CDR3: TGTGCCAGCAGCGTCTCGGGAGGCTATGGCTACACCTTC. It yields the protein CASSVSGGYGYTF.

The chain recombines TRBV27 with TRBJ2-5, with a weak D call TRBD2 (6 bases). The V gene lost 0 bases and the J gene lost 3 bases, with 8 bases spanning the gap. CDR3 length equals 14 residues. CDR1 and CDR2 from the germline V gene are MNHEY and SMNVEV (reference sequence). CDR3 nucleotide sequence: TGTGCCAGCAGTTTATCTTGGGGGGAAGAGACCCAGTACTTC. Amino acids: CASSLSWGEETQYF.

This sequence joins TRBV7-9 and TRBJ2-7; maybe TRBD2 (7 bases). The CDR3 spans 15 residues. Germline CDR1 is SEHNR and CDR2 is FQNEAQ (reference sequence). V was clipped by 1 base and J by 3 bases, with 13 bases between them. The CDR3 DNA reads TGTGCCAGCAGCTTAGGGACGGGGGGCTACTACGAGCAGTACTTC. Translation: CASSLGTGGYYEQYF.

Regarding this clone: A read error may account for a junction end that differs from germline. This CDR3 reads CSSSFFDQGGEQYF. CDR3 sequence (DNA): TGTTCCAGCAGCTTTTTTGATCAGGGAGGCGAGCAGTACTTC. The gene calls are TRBV7-9 and TRBJ2-7; a weak D match, TRBD2 (6 bases). Germline V gives CDR1 SEHNR, CDR2 FQNEAQ (reference sequence). This CDR3 comprises 14 residues.

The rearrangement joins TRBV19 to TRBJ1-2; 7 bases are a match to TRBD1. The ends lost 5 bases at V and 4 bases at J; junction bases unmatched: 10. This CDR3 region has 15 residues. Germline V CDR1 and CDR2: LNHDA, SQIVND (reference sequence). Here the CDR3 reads CASSLEQGTLYGYTF. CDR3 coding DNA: TGTGCCAGTAGTCTCGAACAGGGGACACTCTATGGCTACACCTTC.

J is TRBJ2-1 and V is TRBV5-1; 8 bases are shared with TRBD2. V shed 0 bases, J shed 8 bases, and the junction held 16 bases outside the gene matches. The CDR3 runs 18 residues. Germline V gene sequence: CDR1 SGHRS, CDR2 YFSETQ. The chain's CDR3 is CASSLARAGGRRWDEQFF. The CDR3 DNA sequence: TGCGCCAGCAGCTTGGCTCGGGCTGGCGGGAGGCGCTGGGATGAGCAGTTCTTC.

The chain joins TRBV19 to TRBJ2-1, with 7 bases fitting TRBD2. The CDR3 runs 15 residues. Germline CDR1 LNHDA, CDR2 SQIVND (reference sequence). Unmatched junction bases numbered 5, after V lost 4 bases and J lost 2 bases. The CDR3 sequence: CASSTSGGAYNEQFF. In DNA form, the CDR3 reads TGTGCCAGTAGTACTAGCGGAGGGGCCTACAATGAGCAGTTCTTC.

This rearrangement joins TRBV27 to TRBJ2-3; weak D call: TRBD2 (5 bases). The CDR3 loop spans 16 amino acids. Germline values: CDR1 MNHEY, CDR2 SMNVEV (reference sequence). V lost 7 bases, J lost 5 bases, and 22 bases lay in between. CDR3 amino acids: CASTRSPGSSLDTQYF. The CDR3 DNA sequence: TGTGCCAGCACCCGCTCTCCGGGATCTTCGCTAGATACGCAGTATTTT.

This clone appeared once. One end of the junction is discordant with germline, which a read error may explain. The chain's CDR3 is CASSFPTRGDKVF. The CDR3 DNA sequence: TGTGCCAGCAGCTTCCCGACCAGGGGAGACAAAGTCTTC. The V call is TRBV5-8, the J call TRBJ2-1, with a weak D call TRBD1 (6 bases). This CDR3 has 13 amino acids. Germline V gene lookup returns CDR1 SGHTS and CDR2 YDEGEE.

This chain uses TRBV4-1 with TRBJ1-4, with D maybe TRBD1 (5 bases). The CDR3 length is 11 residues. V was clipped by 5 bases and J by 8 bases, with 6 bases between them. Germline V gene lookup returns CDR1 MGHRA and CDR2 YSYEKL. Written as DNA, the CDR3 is TGCGCCAGCAGCGGGGGGGAAAAACTGTTTTTT. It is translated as CASSGGEKLFF.

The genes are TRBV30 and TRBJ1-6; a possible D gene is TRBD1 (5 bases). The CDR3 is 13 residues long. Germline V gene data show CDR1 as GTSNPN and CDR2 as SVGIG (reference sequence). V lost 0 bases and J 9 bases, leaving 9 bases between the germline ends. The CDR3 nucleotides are TGTGCCTGGAGTGTAGGGGAAACTTCACCCCTCCACTTT. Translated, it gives CAWSVGETSPLHF.

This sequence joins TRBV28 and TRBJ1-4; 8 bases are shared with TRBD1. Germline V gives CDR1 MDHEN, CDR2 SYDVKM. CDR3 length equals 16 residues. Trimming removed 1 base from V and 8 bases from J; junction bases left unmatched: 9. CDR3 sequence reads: CASSLYVGTGLEKLFF. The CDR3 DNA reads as TGTGCCAGCAGTTTATATGTGGGGACAGGTTTAGAAAAACTGTTTTTT.

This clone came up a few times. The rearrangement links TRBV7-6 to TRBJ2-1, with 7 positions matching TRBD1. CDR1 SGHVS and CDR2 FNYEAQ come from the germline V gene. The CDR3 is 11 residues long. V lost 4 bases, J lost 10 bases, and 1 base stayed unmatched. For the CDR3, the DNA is TGTGCCAGCAGCTCGGGACAGGAGCAGTTCTTC. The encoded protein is CASSSGQEQFF.

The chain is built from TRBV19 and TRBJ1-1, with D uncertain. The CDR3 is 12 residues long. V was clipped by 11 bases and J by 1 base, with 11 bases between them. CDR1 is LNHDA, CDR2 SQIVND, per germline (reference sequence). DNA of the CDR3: TGTGCCTGTCGACGAGGGAACACTGAAGCTTTCTTT. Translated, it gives CACRRGNTEAFF.

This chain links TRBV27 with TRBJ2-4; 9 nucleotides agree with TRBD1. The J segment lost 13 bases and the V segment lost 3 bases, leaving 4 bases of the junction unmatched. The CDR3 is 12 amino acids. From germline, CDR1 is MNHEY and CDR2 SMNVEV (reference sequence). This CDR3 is CASSLTGGLQYF. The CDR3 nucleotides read TGTGCCAGCAGTTTGACAGGGGGTTTGCAGTACTTC.

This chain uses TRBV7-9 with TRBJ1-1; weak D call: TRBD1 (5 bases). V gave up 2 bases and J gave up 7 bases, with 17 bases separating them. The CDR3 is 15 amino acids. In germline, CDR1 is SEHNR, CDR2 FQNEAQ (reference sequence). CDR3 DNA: TGTGCCAGCAGCTTACCGGATGGGGCGAGTATTGAAGCTTTCTTT. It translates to CASSLPDGASIEAFF.

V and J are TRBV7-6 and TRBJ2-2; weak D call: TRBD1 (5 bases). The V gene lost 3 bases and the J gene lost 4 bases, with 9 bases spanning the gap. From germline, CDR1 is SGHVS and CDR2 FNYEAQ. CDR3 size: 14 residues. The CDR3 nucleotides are TGTGCCAGCAGCTTTGCCAGGGTCACCGGGGAGCTGTTTTTT. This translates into CASSFARVTGELFF.

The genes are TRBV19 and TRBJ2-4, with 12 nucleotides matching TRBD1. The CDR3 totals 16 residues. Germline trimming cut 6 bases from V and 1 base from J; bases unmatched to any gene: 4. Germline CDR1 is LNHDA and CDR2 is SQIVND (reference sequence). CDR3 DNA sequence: TGTGCCAGTAGATTGGGACAGGGGGCTGCCAAAAACATTCAGTACTTC. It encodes CASRLGQGAAKNIQYF.

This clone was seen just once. The CDR3 region is CASSPGPGGYTF. The CDR3 DNA is TGTGCCAGCAGCCCCGGACCAGGGGGCTACACCTTC. The chain employs TRBV7-9 and TRBJ1-2; tentative D call: TRBD1 (5 bases). CDR1 is SEHNR, CDR2 FQNEAQ, per germline (reference sequence). The CDR3 totals 12 residues. Trimming shortened V by 5 bases and J by 8 bases, and 12 bases separated the two germline ends.

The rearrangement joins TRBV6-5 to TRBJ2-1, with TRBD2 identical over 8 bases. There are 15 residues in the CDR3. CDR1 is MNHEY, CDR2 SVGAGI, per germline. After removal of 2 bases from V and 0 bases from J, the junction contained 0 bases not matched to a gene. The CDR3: CASSYAGGSYNEQFF. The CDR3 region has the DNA TGTGCCAGCAGTTACGCGGGAGGCTCCTACAATGAGCAGTTCTTC.